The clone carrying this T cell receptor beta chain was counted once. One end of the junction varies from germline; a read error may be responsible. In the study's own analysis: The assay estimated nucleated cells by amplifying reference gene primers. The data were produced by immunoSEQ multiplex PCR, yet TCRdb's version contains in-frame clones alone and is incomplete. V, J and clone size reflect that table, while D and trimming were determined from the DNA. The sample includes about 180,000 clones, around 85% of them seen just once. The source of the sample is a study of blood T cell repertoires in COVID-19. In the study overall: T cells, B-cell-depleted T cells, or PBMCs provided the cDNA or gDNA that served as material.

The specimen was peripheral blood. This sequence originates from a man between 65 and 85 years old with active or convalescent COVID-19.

The CDR3 bases are TGCGCCAGCAGCTTGGATTTCCGAGGGGGTATGATTTTT. It codes for CASSLDFRGGMIF. The V gene is TRBV5-1, the J gene TRBJ1-4; D is possibly TRBD1 (6 bases). The CDR3 runs 13 residues. Germline-derived CDR1 and CDR2 are SGHRS and YFSETQ.